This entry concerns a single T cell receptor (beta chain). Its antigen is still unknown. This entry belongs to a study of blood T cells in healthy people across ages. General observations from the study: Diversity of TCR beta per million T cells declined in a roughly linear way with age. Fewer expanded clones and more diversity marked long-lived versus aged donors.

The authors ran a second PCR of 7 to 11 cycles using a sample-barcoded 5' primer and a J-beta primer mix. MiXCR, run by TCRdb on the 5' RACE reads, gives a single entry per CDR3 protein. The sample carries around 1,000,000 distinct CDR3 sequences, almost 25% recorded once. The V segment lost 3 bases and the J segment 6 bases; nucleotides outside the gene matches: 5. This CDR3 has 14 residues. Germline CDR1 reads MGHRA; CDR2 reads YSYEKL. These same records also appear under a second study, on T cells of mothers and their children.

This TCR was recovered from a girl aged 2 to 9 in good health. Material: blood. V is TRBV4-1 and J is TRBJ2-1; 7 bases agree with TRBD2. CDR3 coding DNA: TGCGCCAGCAGCCACGGGGGGTTTGCCAATGAGCAGTTCTTC. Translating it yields CASSHGGFANEQFF.